These 8 T cell receptor beta chains came from one sample sequenced in a study of memory CD4+ T cells and cytomegalovirus serostatus. Only in-frame clones appear in the TCRdb table, and some are missing; sequencing was by immunoSEQ multiplex PCR. The sample gives around 76,000 clones, around 82% of which show up once; 2.5% to 3% is in the top ten. The sort gate was single viable CD3+CD4+CD8-CD45RO+ cells for memory CD4+ T cells. The source material was memory CD4+ T cells from blood. The receptor source for this set is an adult in good health and CMV-seropositive.

This clone has a single count. This chain connects TRBV9 to TRBJ1-3, with D possibly matching TRBD1 (5 bases). Germline V gives CDR1 SGDLS, CDR2 YYNGEE. This CDR3 region has 13 residues. The germline V and J ends were trimmed by 3 bases and 3 bases, with 7 bases remaining between them. CDR3 loop: CASSGGDGNTIYF. The DNA for the CDR3 is TGTGCCAGCAGCGGAGGGGATGGAAACACCATATATTTT.

The rearrangement links TRBV19 to TRBJ2-2; the D gene is possibly TRBD1 (5 bases). The V and J ends lost 5 bases and 6 bases respectively, with 16 bases between them. The CDR3 length is 15 residues. Germline CDR1 reads LNHDA; CDR2 reads SQIVND (reference sequence). The CDR3 region has the DNA TGTGCCAGTAGTGGTGGGGCAGGGATGTCCGGGGAGCTGTTTTTT. This gives the protein CASSGGAGMSGELFF.

The chain joins TRBV11-2 to TRBJ1-1, with a tentative D call TRBD1 (6 bases). This CDR3 contains 13 residues. Trimming left V 2 bases short and J 6 bases short, with 10 bases between. Per germline, CDR1 SGHAT and CDR2 FQNNGV. CDR3 sequence reads: CASSLSTGSEAFF. CDR3 in DNA: TGTGCCAGCAGCTTAAGTACAGGGTCTGAAGCTTTCTTT.

The chain joins TRBV6-5 to TRBJ2-3; weak D call: TRBD2 (6 bases). This CDR3 has 11 amino acids. Trimming left V 8 bases short and J 5 bases short, with 8 bases between. CDR1 is MNHEY, CDR2 SVGAGI, per germline. CDR3 in DNA: TGTGCCAGCCGGAGGGGAGATACGCAGTATTTT. It specifies CASRRGDTQYF.

This chain uses TRBV5-1 with TRBJ1-6; TRBD1 might be the D (5 bases). Between the trimmed V and J ends, which lost 0 bases and 7 bases, there was a span of 14 bases. In germline, CDR1 is SGHRS, CDR2 YFSETQ. The CDR3 has 16 residues. CDR3 DNA sequence: TGCGCCAGCAGCTTGGACACCCCAAGGACAAATTCACCCCTCCACTTT. Translation gives CASSLDTPRTNSPLHF.

This chain links TRBV7-2 with TRBJ1-5; tentative D call: TRBD1 (6 bases). Germline V gene lookup returns CDR1 SGHTA and CDR2 FQGNSA. V shed 3 bases and J shed 3 bases, with 9 bases lying between them. The CDR3 is made up of 14 amino acids. CDR3 amino acids: CASSFDRTNQPQHF. The CDR3 nucleotides read TGTGCCAGCAGCTTCGACAGGACCAATCAGCCCCAGCATTTT.

The chain employs TRBV5-1 and TRBJ2-5; 7 nucleotides agree with TRBD2. The CDR3 sequence is 16 residues long. Germline V lookup: CDR1 SGHRS, CDR2 YFSETQ. The junction had 15 bases not matched to a gene; V was cut back by 6 bases and J by 4 bases. CDR3 in amino acids: CASNVRGSWDAETQYF. The DNA for the CDR3 is TGCGCCAGCAACGTACGCGGGAGTTGGGATGCAGAGACCCAGTACTTC.

The chain recombines TRBV11-2 with TRBJ1-2; D uncertain. V lost 2 bases to trimming and J lost 3 bases, with 7 bases between them. Germline lookup yields CDR1 SGHAT and CDR2 FQNNGV. The CDR3 spans 13 residues. CDR3 residues: CASSLSGYYGYTF. For the CDR3, the DNA is TGTGCCAGCAGCTTATCGGGCTACTATGGCTACACCTTC. The full variable domain, in which reference TRBV11-2 and TRBJ1-2 provide the parts outside the CDR3, is EAGVAQSPRYKIIEKRQSVAFWCNPISGHATLYWYQQILGQGPKLLIQFQNNGVVDDSQLPKDRFSAERLKGVDSTLKIQPAKLEDSAVYLCASSLSGYYGYTFGSGTRLTVV.